This T cell receptor beta chain came from a study of blood T cell repertoires in COVID-19. Study information: Researchers got acute and convalescent COVID-19 samples from the United States, Italy and Spain.

Original methodology: Estimated nucleated cell counts came from reference gene primer amplification. The assay was immunoSEQ multiplex PCR, and TCRdb's table has in-frame clones only and misses some. D and trimming come from the DNA, and the V and J calls and clone size come from that table. Of 100,000 or so clones in the sample, 84% are singletons; the top ten hold 2%. CDR1 and CDR2 (germline): SGHTA, FQGNSA. Trimming at V came to 6 bases and at J to 0 bases, leaving 4 bases not matched to a gene. CDR3 length: 14 residues. The chain recombines TRBV7-2 with TRBJ1-1; 7 positions agree with TRBD1. The specimen was peripheral blood. The sequence came from a man aged 70-80 years with active or convalescent COVID-19. CDR3: CASRQGLVNTEAFF. As DNA, the CDR3 is TGTGCCAGCAGACAGGGGTTGGTGAACACTGAAGCTTTCTTT.